This TCR beta chain was sequenced for a study of shared T cell receptors in the human thymus. Here immunoSEQ multiplex PCR was the method, and the copy in TCRdb shows in-frame clones only, minus some. Of some 700,000 clones in the sample, 70% to 90% are singletons; the top ten hold approximately 0.01%. The CDR3 has 15 residues. With V trimmed by 1 base and J by 3 bases, 5 bases remained unmatched. Looked up from germline, CDR1 is SGHVS and CDR2 is FNYEAQ. The sample was also linked to a second study, of human thymus T cells. That work states: Donors were healthy Finnish babies undergoing corrective operations for congenital heart defects. Thymic tissue was derived from resections collected during corrective heart surgery. An apparent bias in V and J gene usage was seen in thymic and blood repertoires. Related research examined unrelated individuals and reported that their thymic repertoires overlapped highly.

What was sequenced was thymocytes. The rearrangement joins TRBV7-6 to TRBJ2-5, with 7 nucleotides matching TRBD1. The sequence was collected from a girl under three years old with a congenital heart defect. CDR3 amino acids: CASSLGQGREETQYF. The CDR3 nucleotides read TGTGCCAGCAGCTTAGGACAGGGAAGGGAAGAGACCCAGTACTTC.